The present entry profiles one T cell receptor beta chain with its context. Germline loops: CDR1 ENHRY, CDR2 SYGVKD. Trimming removed 4 bases at V and 5 bases at J, with 4 bases between. This CDR3 is 11 amino acids long. Clones were read by immunoSEQ multiplex PCR, and TCRdb kept only the in-frame ones, dropping some. This table has some 200,000 clones, approximately 81% appearing once. This sample is drawn from a study of blood T cell repertoires in COVID-19. The rearrangement uses TRBV10-3 and TRBJ2-3; D call uncertain. The receptor was isolated from a woman of 80 years or more with acute or convalescent COVID-19. The sequenced sample was peripheral blood. For the CDR3, the DNA is TGTGCCATCAGTGCAGTAGATACGCAGTATTTT. This encodes CAISAVDTQYF.